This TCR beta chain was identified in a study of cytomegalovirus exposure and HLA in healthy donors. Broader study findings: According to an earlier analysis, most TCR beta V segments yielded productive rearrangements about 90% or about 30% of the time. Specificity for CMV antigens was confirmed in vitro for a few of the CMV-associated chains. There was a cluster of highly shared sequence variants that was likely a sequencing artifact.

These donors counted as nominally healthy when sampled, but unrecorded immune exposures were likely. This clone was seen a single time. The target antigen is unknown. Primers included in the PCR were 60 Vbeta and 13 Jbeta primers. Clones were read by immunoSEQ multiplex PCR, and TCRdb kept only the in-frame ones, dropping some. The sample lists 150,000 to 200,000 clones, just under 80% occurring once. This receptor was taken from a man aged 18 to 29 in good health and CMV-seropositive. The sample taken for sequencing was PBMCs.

This chain's CDR3 is CASTPSTNTGELFF. The CDR3 nucleotides are TGTGCCAGTACGCCGTCTACGAACACCGGGGAGCTGTTTTTT. The rearrangement uses TRBV19 and TRBJ2-2; D is unclear. Trimming left V 7 bases short and J 0 bases short, with 9 bases between. This CDR3 is 14 amino acids long. Per germline, CDR1 LNHDA and CDR2 SQIVND (reference sequence).